The 26 T cell receptor beta chains presented below share a single source sample, sequenced in a study of human T cells and chemical hapten exposure. As for time point: patch test 1, 2 weeks after DPC sensitization. The treatment denotes: therapeutic diphenylcyclopropenone sensitization with weekly scalp DPC. Via MiXCR, TCRdb re-called the RACE reads, giving one row per CDR3 protein. The sample shows 85,000 to 100,000 distinct CDR3 sequences, 9.5% to 15% of them seen only once. The specimen comprised whole blood, sampled in connection with sensitization to the hapten diphenylcyclopropenone (DPC). These receptors were taken from a woman in her thirties or forties with alopecia areata. Some clones in this sample may be carry-over from other donors' samples.

The chain links TRBV11-1 to TRBJ2-1; the D gene is possibly TRBD2 (6 bases). Trimming shortened V by 3 bases and J by 7 bases, and 10 bases separated the two germline ends. Germline V gives CDR1 SGHAT, CDR2 FQDESV (reference sequence). CDR3 length equals 13 residues. The CDR3: CASSLMRGNEQFF. As DNA, the CDR3 is TGTGCCAGCAGCTTGATGCGGGGAAATGAGCAGTTCTTC.

V usage is TRBV29-1 and J usage is TRBJ2-7; 9 bases match TRBD1. The V segment lost 5 bases and the J segment 6 bases; nucleotides outside the gene matches: 8. Germline V gene sequence: CDR1 SQVTM, CDR2 ANQGSEA. The CDR3 contains 13 residues. The CDR3 reads CSVSPGTGREQYF. The DNA of the CDR3 is TGCAGCGTTTCCCCCGGGACAGGGCGCGAGCAGTACTTC.

This chain uses TRBV30 with TRBJ1-6, with TRBD1 matching 7 bases. This CDR3 comprises 15 residues. Germline V gives CDR1 GTSNPN, CDR2 SVGIG (reference sequence). V shed 3 bases and J 6 bases; nucleotides not matched to a gene: 8. CDR3 in amino acids: CAWRSTGSINSPLHF. The CDR3 nucleotides are TGTGCCTGGAGGTCGACAGGGAGTATTAATTCACCCCTCCACTTT.

This clonotype appeared many times. V and J are TRBV5-1 and TRBJ2-7; perhaps D is TRBD1 or TRBD2 (5 bases each). This CDR3 has 13 residues. V was pared by 1 base and J by 5 bases, with 10 bases between. From germline, CDR1 is SGHRS and CDR2 YFSETQ. DNA of the CDR3: TGCGCCAGCAGCTTGCTGGGGACGAACGAGCAGTACTTC. Its protein product is CASSLLGTNEQYF.

This clonotype was found a few times. The chain carries TRBV28 and TRBJ2-3; D is undetermined. The germline gives CDR1 MDHEN, CDR2 SYDVKM. The V end was cut by 6 bases, the J end by 3 bases, with 13 bases between. This CDR3 has 14 residues. For the CDR3, the DNA is TGTGCCAGCAGCCCCTCCCCGCAAACAGATACGCAGTATTTT. Translated, it gives CASSPSPQTDTQYF.

This clonotype was counted between two and nine times. The chain couples TRBV5-5 to TRBJ2-3, with D possibly TRBD1 on 5 matching bases. CDR1 is SGHKS, CDR2 YYEKEE, per germline (reference sequence). This CDR3 spans 14 amino acids. The V gene lost 0 bases and the J gene lost 6 bases, with 11 bases spanning the gap. CDR3 DNA sequence: TGTGCCAGCAGCTTGGAGCAGGGTTCGGATACGCAGTATTTT. This sequence encodes CASSLEQGSDTQYF. Full variable domain (remainder filled in from reference TRBV5-5 and TRBJ2-3): DAGVTQSPTHLIKTRGQQVTLRCSPISGHKSVSWYQQVLGQGPQFIFQYYEKEERGRGNFPDRFSARQFPNYSSELNVNALLLGDSALYLCASSLEQGSDTQYFGPGTRLTVL.

This clonotype was seen repeatedly, ten times or more. The chain uses TRBV14 and TRBJ2-3; no reliable D call. V dropped 2 bases and J dropped 5 bases, with 11 bases sitting between them. The V gene's germline CDR1 is SGHDN and CDR2 FVKESK. The CDR3 has 14 amino acids. The CDR3 bases are TGTGCCAGCAGCCAAACTTACACGGTAGATACGCAGTATTTT. Amino acids: CASSQTYTVDTQYF.

This clonotype was seen only a few times. This CDR3 is CASSPLIMAGANVLTF. CDR3 nucleotides: TGTGCCAGCTCACCACTTATAATGGCAGGGGCCAACGTCCTGACTTTC. The gene calls are TRBV18 and TRBJ2-6; D not certain. Between the trimmed V and J ends, which lost 1 base and 4 bases, there was a span of 11 bases. CDR1 KGHSH and CDR2 LQKENI come from the germline V gene. CDR3 length: 16 amino acids.

This chain connects TRBV3-1 to TRBJ2-1, with a tentative D call TRBD2 (5 bases). Trimming removed 1 base at V and 6 bases at J, with 10 bases between. CDR3 size: 14 residues. Germline V lookup: CDR1 LGHDT, CDR2 YNNKEL (reference sequence). This CDR3 reads CASSQGGLTNEQFF. In DNA, the CDR3 is TGTGCCAGCAGCCAAGGAGGACTCACCAATGAGCAGTTCTTC.

The chain combines TRBV6-6 with TRBJ2-2; 10 bases are a match to TRBD1. CDR1 and CDR2 from the germline V gene are MNHNY and SVGAGI (reference sequence). The CDR3 has 16 residues. V shed 4 bases, J shed 6 bases, and the junction held 8 bases outside the gene matches. The DNA of the CDR3 is TGTGCCAGCAGTTTGACAGGGGGCACCGGTCCCGGGGAGCTGTTTTTT. Protein: CASSLTGGTGPGELFF.

This clonotype occurred a few times. This chain uses TRBV4-2 with TRBJ1-3; D unresolved. Germline V gene sequence: CDR1 LGHNA, CDR2 YNFKEQ. The V and J ends lost 7 bases and 0 bases respectively, with 13 bases between them. The CDR3 consists of 15 residues. The CDR3 spells CASKPGLDSGNTIYF. In nucleotides, the CDR3 is TGTGCCAGCAAGCCCGGGCTCGACTCTGGAAACACCATATATTTT.

This clonotype has a handful of counts. The gene calls are TRBV2 and TRBJ2-2, with D uncertain. Trimming cost V 7 bases and J 5 bases, with 11 bases left between them. The CDR3 length is 13 residues. CDR1 is SNHLY, CDR2 FYNNEI, per germline. For the CDR3, the DNA is TGTGCCAGCAATTTGGCTGGGACCGGGGAGCTGTTTTTT. Amino acid sequence: CASNLAGTGELFF. The full variable domain, in which reference TRBV2 and TRBJ2-2 provide the parts outside the CDR3, is EPEVTQTPSHQVTQMGQEVILRCVPISNHLYFYWYRQILGQKVEFLVSFYNNEISEKSEIFDDQFSVERPDGSNFTLKIRSTKLEDSAMYFCASNLAGTGELFFGEGSRLTVL.

This clonotype was seen a handful of times. The chain combines TRBV7-9 with TRBJ1-5, with no clear D. V lost 5 bases, J lost 1 base, and 9 bases lay in between. CDR1 SEHNR and CDR2 FQNEAQ come from the germline V gene (reference sequence). The CDR3 consists of 14 residues. CDR3 sequence: CASSPGRSNQPQHF. In DNA, the CDR3 is TGTGCCAGCAGCCCGGGGAGGAGCAATCAGCCCCAGCATTTT.

The chain combines TRBV3-1 with TRBJ1-1; D uncertain. CDR1 LGHDT and CDR2 YNNKEL come from the germline V gene (reference sequence). V lost 3 bases and J lost 5, with 10 bases in between. This CDR3 has 13 amino acids. The DNA for the CDR3 is TGTGCCAGCAGCCACCTCCGCGGAACTGAAGCTTTCTTT. Protein sequence: CASSHLRGTEAFF.

In this sample, this clonotype turned up a few times. This sequence joins TRBV6-6 and TRBJ1-4, with D tentatively TRBD1 (5 bases). The germline gives CDR1 MNHNY, CDR2 SVGAGI (reference sequence). Trimming cost V 0 bases and J 8 bases, with 7 bases left between them. The CDR3 consists of 13 residues. CDR3 nucleotide sequence: TGTGCCAGCAGTTACTCGTCAGGGGAAAAACTGTTTTTT. Translating it yields CASSYSSGEKLFF.

This clonotype was seen many times. The chain recombines TRBV5-1 with TRBJ1-2; 8 bases match TRBD1. The junction had 8 bases not matched to a gene; V was cut back by 4 bases and J by 6 bases. The CDR3 has 14 amino acids. From germline, CDR1 is SGHRS and CDR2 YFSETQ. The CDR3 here is CASSRQGLLDGYTF. The CDR3 nucleotides read TGCGCCAGCAGCCGACAGGGGCTGCTCGATGGCTACACCTTC.

The V and J genes are TRBV7-2 and TRBJ1-2; D gene ambiguous. Trimming took 11 bases from V and 0 from J, leaving 10 bases between them. The CDR3 covers 12 residues. Germline values: CDR1 SGHTA, CDR2 FQGNSA. The chain's CDR3 is CALSNSNYGYTF. CDR3 coding DNA: TGTGCCTTGAGCAATTCTAACTATGGCTACACCTTC. Looking up the rest from reference TRBV7-2 and TRBJ1-2 gives the full variable domain: GAGVSQSPSNKVTEKGKDVELRCDPISGHTALYWYRQSLGQGLEFLIYFQGNSAPDKSGLPSDRFSAERTGGSVSTLTIQRTQQEDSAVYLCALSNSNYGYTFGSGTRLTVV.

This clonotype appeared a few times. The CDR3 coding sequence is TGCAGCGTCTCCGGGACATCGAACACTGAAGCTTTCTTT. Amino acid sequence: CSVSGTSNTEAFF. This chain joins TRBV29-1 and TRBJ1-1; D is possibly TRBD1 (6 bases). The ends were cut back, 6 bases at V and 1 base at J, with 12 bases in the middle. The CDR3 totals 13 residues. Germline-derived CDR1 and CDR2 are SQVTM and ANQGSEA.

This rearrangement joins TRBV14 to TRBJ1-2; maybe TRBD1 (6 bases). CDR1 is SGHDN and CDR2 is FVKESK in the germline V gene. Between the trimmed V and J ends, which lost 3 bases and 4 bases, there was a span of 12 bases. The CDR3 is 14 amino acids. The CDR3 protein is CASSHGGLRYGYTF. In nucleotides, the CDR3 is TGTGCCAGCAGCCATGGGGGGCTTCGCTATGGCTACACCTTC.

The chain employs TRBV4-3 and TRBJ1-6, with TRBD1 matching 7 bases. Trimming took 0 bases from V and 9 from J; bases not matched to a gene: 8. From germline, CDR1 is LGHNA and CDR2 YSLEER. This CDR3 spans 16 amino acids. Here the CDR3 reads CASSQDVRQGISPLHF. The CDR3 DNA follows: TGCGCCAGCAGCCAAGATGTGAGACAGGGTATTTCACCCCTCCACTTT.

This clonotype was detected a few times. The rearrangement links TRBV28 to TRBJ2-1, with no clear D. Germline CDR1 MDHEN, CDR2 SYDVKM. This CDR3 is built from 16 residues. Between the trimmed V and J ends, which lost 6 bases and 3 bases, there was a span of 18 bases. The CDR3 loop is CASSPNTLLLYNEQFF. CDR3 nucleotides: TGTGCCAGCAGCCCAAACACCCTCCTACTCTACAATGAGCAGTTCTTC.

V is TRBV7-3 and J is TRBJ2-1; 13 nucleotides match TRBD2. In germline, CDR1 is SGHTA, CDR2 FQGTGA. The CDR3 length is 15 residues. After removal of 4 bases from V and 5 bases from J, the junction contained 2 bases not matched to a gene. Written as DNA, the CDR3 is TGTGCCAGCAGCTCCGGACTAGCGGGGGACAATGAGCAGTTCTTC. It specifies CASSSGLAGDNEQFF. Full variable domain (remainder filled in from reference TRBV7-3 and TRBJ2-1): GAGVSQTPSNKVTEKGKYVELRCDPISGHTALYWYRQSLGQGPEFLIYFQGTGAADDSGLPNDRFFAVRPEGSVSTLKIQRTERGDSAVYLCASSSGLAGDNEQFFGPGTRLTVL.

This clonotype was seen repeatedly, ten times or more. The V and J genes are TRBV6-2 or TRBV6-3 and TRBJ1-2; D is ambiguous. Trimming cost V 3 bases and J 2 bases, with 10 bases left between them. CDR1 is MNHEY and CDR2 is SVGEGT in the germline V gene. This CDR3 region has 14 residues. Here the CDR3 DNA reads TGTGCCAGCAGTTATCTTACCGTGAACTATGGCTACACCTTC. It translates to CASSYLTVNYGYTF.

V gene TRBV30 combines with J gene TRBJ1-3; D unclear. This CDR3 has 15 residues. The V gene's germline CDR1 is GTSNPN and CDR2 SVGIG (reference sequence). Trimming pared 3 bases from V and 0 bases from J, leaving 12 bases between. As DNA, the CDR3 is TGTGCCTGGAGAGACCGACGGCTCTCTGGAAACACCATATATTTT. It codes for CAWRDRRLSGNTIYF.

The V and J genes are TRBV28 and TRBJ1-6; D may be TRBD1 (6 bases). The germline V gene encodes CDR1 MDHEN and CDR2 SYDVKM. This CDR3 comprises 13 residues. V lost 4 bases and J 6 bases, leaving 7 bases between the germline ends. CDR3 sequence: CASSSGVNSPLHF. The CDR3 DNA reads as TGTGCCAGCAGTTCAGGGGTTAATTCACCCCTCCACTTT.

For this clonotype: At one end, the junction sequence differs from germline, possibly due to a read error. The J gene is TRBJ1-5, the V gene TRBV20-1; D is undetermined. Germline CDR1 and CDR2: DFQATT and SNEGSKA (reference sequence). The length of the CDR3 is 13 residues. The CDR3 sequence: CSTRGRSNQPQHF. The CDR3 bases are TGCAGTACTAGAGGGCGCAGCAATCAGCCCCAGCATTTC.